A selection of T cell receptor beta chains follows, all from one sample in a study of shared clonotypes between healthy human individuals. Generated by immunoSEQ multiplex PCR, the TCRdb table keeps only in-frame clones and is missing some. Of more than 2,000,000 clones listed, around nine tenths are singletons. Sequencing was carried out using naive CD4+ T cells sorted from blood. The receptors shown here come from a man aged 18 to 29 in good health. Each CDR3 is given with its conserved first and last residue. The order of the fields is clone size, V gene, D gene, J gene, CDR3 protein, CDR3 DNA. The D gene is left open where the match is weak. Rows give clone size only sometimes, using once, few, many, or a class for an expanded clone.

>.|TRBV9|TRBD1|TRBJ1-2
CASSDRQGRYGYTF
TGTGCCAGCAGCGACCGACAGGGGAGGTATGGCTACACCTTC
>.|TRBV7-4|TRBD2|TRBJ2-3
CASSRPSCGGRTDTQYF
TGTGCCAGCAGCCGACCTAGCTGCGGGGGGCGCACAGATACGCAGTATTTT
>.|TRBV2|.|TRBJ2-7
CASKRGWEQYF
TGTGCCAGCAAACGGGGTTGGGAGCAGTACTTC
>once|TRBV6-1|TRBD1|TRBJ2-2
CASSEAGQVAGKLFF
TGTGCCAGCAGTGAAGCGGGACAGGTCGCCGGTAAGCTGTTTTTT
>.|TRBV10-3|.|TRBJ2-1
CAISGGGRDSPNLSSYNEQFF
TGTGCCATCAGTGGGGGGGGCCGGGACAGTCCTAACCTAAGCTCCTACAATGAGCAGTTCTTC
>.|TRBV7-5|.|TRBJ1-2
CARSLSRPDGQGRGYTF
TGTGCCAGAAGCTTAAGTAGGCCGGACGGGCAGGGACGCGGCTACACCTTC
>.|TRBV27|.|TRBJ2-7
CASSSYSGSYEQYF
TGTGCCAGCAGTTCTTATAGCGGTTCCTACGAGCAGTACTTC
>.|TRBV19|.|TRBJ2-7
CASSMRVGDGPYEQYF
TGTGCCAGTAGTATGCGTGTAGGGGACGGTCCCTACGAGCAGTACTTC
>.|TRBV25-1|.|TRBJ1-1
CASSGSQTMNTEAFF
TGTGCCAGCAGTGGGTCCCAGACCATGAACACTGAAGCTTTCTTT
>once|TRBV18|TRBD2|TRBJ2-3
CASSPPATGGRTDTQYF
TGTGCCAGCTCACCACCCGCGACGGGAGGGCGAACAGATACGCAGTATTTT
>.|TRBV30|.|TRBJ2-2
CAWGTQNTGELFF
TGTGCCTGGGGAACACAGAACACCGGGGAGCTGTTTTTT
>.|TRBV7-8|.|TRBJ2-5
CASSLAEGLETQYF
TGTGCCAGCAGCTTAGCGGAGGGGCTAGAGACCCAGTACTTC
>.|TRBV6-5|.|TRBJ1-1
CASSYSEGGTAFF
TGTGCCAGCAGTTACTCCGAAGGCGGGACGGCTTTCTTT
>.|TRBV5-1|.|TRBJ2-5
CASSSISTGETQYF
TGCGCCAGCAGCTCCATCTCAACTGGAGAGACCCAGTACTTC
>.|TRBV2|.|TRBJ2-5
CASSGAPGGETQYF
TGTGCCAGCAGCGGGGCCCCTGGTGGGGAGACCCAGTACTTC
>.|TRBV7-6|.|TRBJ2-3
CASSVGLTDTQYF
TGTGCCAGCAGCGTTGGACTCACAGATACGCAGTATTTT
>.|TRBV7-2|.|TRBJ2-5
CASSRQPQETQYF
TGTGCCAGCAGCAGACAACCCCAAGAGACCCAGTACTTC
>few|TRBV10-1|TRBD1|TRBJ2-2
CASSPGTANTGELFF
TGCGCCAGCAGCCCCGGGACAGCGAACACCGGGGAGCTGTTTTTT
>.|TRBV19|.|TRBJ1-1
CASSKTGYTEAFF
TGTGCCAGTAGTAAGACAGGTTACACTGAAGCTTTCTTT
>.|TRBV7-6|TRBD2|TRBJ2-3
CASSHLVAGGPLGTDTQYF
TGTGCCAGCAGCCACCTGGTAGCGGGAGGGCCCCTTGGCACAGATACGCAGTATTTT
>.|TRBV5-1|TRBD2|TRBJ2-7
CASSLGGGTYEQYF
TGCGCCAGCAGCTTGGGCGGGGGAACCTACGAGCAGTACTTC
>.|TRBV5-1|.|TRBJ2-1
CASSLAGVRKEEQFF
TGCGCCAGCAGCTTGGCCGGGGTTCGAAAGGAGGAGCAGTTCTTC
>few|TRBV28|.|TRBJ1-1
CASSLWGSKNTEAFF
TGTGCCAGCAGTTTATGGGGCAGCAAGAACACTGAAGCTTTCTTT
>.|TRBV11-2|TRBD1|TRBJ1-1
CASSLLQGDTEAFF
TGTGCCAGCAGCTTACTTCAGGGGGACACTGAAGCTTTCTTT
>.|TRBV5-1|.|TRBJ2-7
CASSLTGPYEQYF
TGCGCCAGCAGCTTAACAGGTCCCTACGAGCAGTACTTC
>.|TRBV29-1|.|TRBJ1-1
CSVGGLEGTEAFF
TGCAGCGTTGGGGGACTAGAGGGGACTGAAGCTTTCTTT
>.|TRBV18|.|TRBJ1-2
CASSPTEDYGYTF
TGTGCCAGCTCACCGACAGAGGACTATGGCTACACCTTC
>.|TRBV19|.|TRBJ1-1
CASSIDLLRAKGRPEAFF
TGTGCCAGTAGTATCGATTTACTTCGAGCGAAAGGCCGCCCTGAAGCTTTCTTT
>.|TRBV5-1|TRBD1|TRBJ2-1
CASSFTGTGGLDEQFF
TGCGCCAGCAGCTTTACCGGGACAGGGGGCTTGGATGAGCAGTTCTTC
>.|TRBV11-2|TRBD2|TRBJ2-1
CASSFLAGLAGSNEQFF
TGTGCCAGCAGCTTCCTTGCAGGACTAGCGGGGAGCAATGAGCAGTTCTTC
>.|TRBV5-4|.|TRBJ2-3
CASRPGTFTDTQYF
TGTGCCAGCAGGCCGGGGACTTTCACAGATACGCAGTATTTT
>few|TRBV30|TRBD1|TRBJ1-1
CAWDRAYTEAFF
TGTGCCTGGGACAGGGCCTACACTGAAGCTTTCTTT
>.|TRBV7-7|TRBD2|TRBJ2-3
CASSLRVRGLAVLRDTQYF
TGTGCTAGCAGCTTACGGGTCCGGGGACTAGCGGTCCTCAGGGATACGCAGTATTTT
>.|TRBV10-3|.|TRBJ2-5
CAIGTGDGETQYF
TGTGCCATCGGAACTGGGGATGGAGAGACCCAGTACTTC
>.|TRBV30|.|TRBJ2-3
CAWSVRRALRAQYF
TGTGCCTGGAGTGTACGTCGCGCTCTCCGTGCGCAGTATTTT
>.|TRBV5-1|.|TRBJ2-2
CASSATGSNTGELFF
TGCGCCAGCAGCGCTACAGGGTCGAACACCGGGGAGCTGTTTTTT
>.|TRBV6-1|.|TRBJ2-7
CATRRGKAYEQYF
TGTGCCACCCGTAGGGGCAAGGCCTACGAGCAGTACTTC
>once|TRBV7-9|TRBD2|TRBJ2-3
CASSLLETSGGFTDTQYF
TGTGCCAGCAGCTTACTCGAAACTAGCGGGGGTTTCACAGATACGCAGTATTTT
>.|TRBV5-1|TRBD2|TRBJ2-7
CASSQLLAGSHSEQYF
TGCGCCAGCAGCCAGCTACTAGCGGGATCTCACTCCGAGCAGTACTTC
>.|TRBV6-5|TRBD2|TRBJ2-7
CASSPGLGSYEQYF
TGTGCCAGCAGCCCCGGACTAGGTTCCTACGAGCAGTACTTC